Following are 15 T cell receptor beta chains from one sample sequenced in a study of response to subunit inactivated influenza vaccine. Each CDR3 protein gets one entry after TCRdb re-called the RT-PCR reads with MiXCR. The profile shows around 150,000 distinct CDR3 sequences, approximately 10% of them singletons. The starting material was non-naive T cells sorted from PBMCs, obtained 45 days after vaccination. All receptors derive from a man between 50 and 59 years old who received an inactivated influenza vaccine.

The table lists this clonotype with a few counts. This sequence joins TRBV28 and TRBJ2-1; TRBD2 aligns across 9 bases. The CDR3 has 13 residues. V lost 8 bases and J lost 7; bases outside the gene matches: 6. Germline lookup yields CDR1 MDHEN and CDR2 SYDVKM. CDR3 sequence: CASLRRGGNEQFF. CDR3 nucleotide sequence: TGTGCCAGCCTAAGGCGGGGGGGGAATGAGCAGTTCTTC.

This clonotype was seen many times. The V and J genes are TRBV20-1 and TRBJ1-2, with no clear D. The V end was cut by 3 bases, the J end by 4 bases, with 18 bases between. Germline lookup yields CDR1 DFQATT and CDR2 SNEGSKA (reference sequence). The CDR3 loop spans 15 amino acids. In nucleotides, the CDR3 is TGCAGTGCTAGGCCCATGCTGGGCGCGGGCTATGGCTACACCTTC. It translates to CSARPMLGAGYGYTF.

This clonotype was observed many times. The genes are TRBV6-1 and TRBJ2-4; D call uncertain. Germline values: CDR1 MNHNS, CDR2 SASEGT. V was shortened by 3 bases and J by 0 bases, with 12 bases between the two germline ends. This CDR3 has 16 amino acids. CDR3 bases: TGTGCCAGCAGTGAGGAGCAGGTCCTAGCCAAAAACATTCAGTACTTC. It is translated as CASSEEQVLAKNIQYF.

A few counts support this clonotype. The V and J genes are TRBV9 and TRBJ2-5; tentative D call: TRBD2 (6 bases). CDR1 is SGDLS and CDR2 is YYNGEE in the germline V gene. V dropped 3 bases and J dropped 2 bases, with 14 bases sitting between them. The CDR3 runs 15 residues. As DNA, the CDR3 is TGTGCCAGCAGCGCAGATTCGGGACTTCAAGAGACCCAGTACTTC. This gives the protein CASSADSGLQETQYF.

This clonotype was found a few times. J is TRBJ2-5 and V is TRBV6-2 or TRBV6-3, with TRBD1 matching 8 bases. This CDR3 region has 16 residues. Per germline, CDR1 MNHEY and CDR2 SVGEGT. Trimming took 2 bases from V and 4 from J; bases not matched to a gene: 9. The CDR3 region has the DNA TGTGCCAGCAGTTACCCGCGGACAGGGAGGATAGAGACCCAGTACTTC. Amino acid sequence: CASSYPRTGRIETQYF.

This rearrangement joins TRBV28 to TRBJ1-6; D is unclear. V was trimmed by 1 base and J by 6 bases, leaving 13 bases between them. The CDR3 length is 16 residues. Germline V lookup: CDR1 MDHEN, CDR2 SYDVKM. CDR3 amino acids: CASSLFLGRGNSPLHF. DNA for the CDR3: TGTGCCAGCAGTTTATTTCTTGGGCGTGGTAATTCACCCCTCCACTTT.

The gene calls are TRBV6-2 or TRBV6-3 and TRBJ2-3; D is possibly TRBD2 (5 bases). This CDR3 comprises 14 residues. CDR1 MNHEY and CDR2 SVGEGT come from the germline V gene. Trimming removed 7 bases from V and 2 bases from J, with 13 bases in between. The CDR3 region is CASTWRRITDTQYF. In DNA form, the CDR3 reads TGTGCCAGCACATGGCGGAGGATCACAGATACGCAGTATTTT.

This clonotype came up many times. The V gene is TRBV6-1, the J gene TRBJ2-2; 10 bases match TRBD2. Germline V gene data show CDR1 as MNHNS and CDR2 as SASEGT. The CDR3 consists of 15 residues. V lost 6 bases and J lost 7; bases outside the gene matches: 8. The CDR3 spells CASRTLAGVIGELFF. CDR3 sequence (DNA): TGTGCCAGCAGGACCCTAGCGGGGGTCATCGGGGAGCTGTTTTTT.

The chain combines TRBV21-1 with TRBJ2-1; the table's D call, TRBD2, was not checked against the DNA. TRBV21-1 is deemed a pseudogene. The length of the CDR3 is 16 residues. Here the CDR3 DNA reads TGTGCCAGCAGCAAAGGAGGAGCGGGAGGGTGGAATGAGCAGTTCTTC. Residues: CASSKGGAGGWNEQFF.

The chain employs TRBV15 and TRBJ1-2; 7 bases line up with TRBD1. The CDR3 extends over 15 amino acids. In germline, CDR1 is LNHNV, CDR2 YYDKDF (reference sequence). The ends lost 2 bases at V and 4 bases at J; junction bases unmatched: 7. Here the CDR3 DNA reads TGTGCCACCAGCAGAAGAGCGACAGGGACCTATGGCTACACCTTC. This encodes CATSRRATGTYGYTF.

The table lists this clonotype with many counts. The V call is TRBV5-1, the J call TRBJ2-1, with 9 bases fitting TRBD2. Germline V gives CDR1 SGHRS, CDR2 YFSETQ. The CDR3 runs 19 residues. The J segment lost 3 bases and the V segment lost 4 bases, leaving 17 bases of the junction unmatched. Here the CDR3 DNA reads TGCGCCAGCAGCCTAAGGGCTAGCGGGGCGCTACAAATCTACAATGAGCAGTTCTTC. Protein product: CASSLRASGALQIYNEQFF.

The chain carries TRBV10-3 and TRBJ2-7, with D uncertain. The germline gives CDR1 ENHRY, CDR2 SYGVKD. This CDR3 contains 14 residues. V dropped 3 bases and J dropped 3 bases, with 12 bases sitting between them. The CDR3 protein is CAISDWTDDYEQYF. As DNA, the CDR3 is TGTGCCATCAGTGACTGGACCGATGACTACGAGCAGTACTTC.

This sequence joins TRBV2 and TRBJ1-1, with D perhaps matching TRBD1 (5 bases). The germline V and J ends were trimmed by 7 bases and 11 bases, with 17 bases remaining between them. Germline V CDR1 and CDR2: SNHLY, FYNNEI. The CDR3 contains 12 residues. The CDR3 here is CASTSQGAWAFF. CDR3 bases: TGTGCCAGCACCTCCCAGGGAGCTTGGGCTTTCTTT.

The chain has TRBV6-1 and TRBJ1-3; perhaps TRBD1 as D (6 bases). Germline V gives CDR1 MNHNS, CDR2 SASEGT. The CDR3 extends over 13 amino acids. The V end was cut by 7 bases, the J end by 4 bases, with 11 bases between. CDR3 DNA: TGTGCCAGCACAGGGGACGCCGGAAACACCATATATTTT. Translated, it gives CASTGDAGNTIYF.

As DNA, the CDR3 is TGTGCCAGCAGCTTAAGGGACAGGGGGGACTACGAGCAGTACTTC. Protein product: CASSLRDRGDYEQYF. The rearrangement joins TRBV7-2 to TRBJ2-7; 11 bases fit TRBD1. Germline V CDR1 and CDR2: SGHTA, FQGNSA. This CDR3 contains 15 residues. Unmatched junction bases numbered 3, after V lost 2 bases and J lost 3 bases.